The entry below describes one TCR beta chain. These data belong to a study of blood T cell repertoires in COVID-19. In the study overall: Italy, Spain and the United States were the sources of the convalescent and acute COVID-19 samples. T cells, B-cell-depleted T cells, or PBMCs provided the cDNA or gDNA that served as material.

Source study methods: Scientists estimated how many nucleated cells there were by amplifying reference gene primers. Clones were sequenced by immunoSEQ multiplex PCR, and TCRdb holds only the in-frame ones, with some missing. Clonal size and the V and J genes are those of that table, whereas D and trimming came from the DNA. The top ten hold 2.5% to 3.5% of the sample, which has some 110,000 clones, just under 85% seen once. The TCR was taken from a woman older than 75 with active or convalescent COVID-19. Sequencing was performed on peripheral blood.

CDR3 sequence reads: CARPLLGARCQPQHF. The CDR3 DNA reads TGCGCCAGACCTCTCTTAGGGGCGAGGTGTCAGCCCCAGCATTTT. The V and J genes are TRBV5-1 and TRBJ1-5; possible D gene TRBD1, 5 bases. From germline, CDR1 is SGHRS and CDR2 YFSETQ. V shed 8 bases and J shed 6 bases, with 21 bases lying between them. CDR3 size: 15 residues. Full variable domain (missing parts from reference TRBV5-1 and TRBJ1-5): KAGVTQTPRYLIKTRGQQVTLSCSPISGHRSVSWYQQTPGQGLQFLFEYFSETQRNKGNFPGRFSGRQFSNSRSEMNVSTLELGDSALYLCARPLLGARCQPQHFGDGTRLSIL.